The T cell receptor (beta chain) under discussion was sequenced for a study of blood T cell repertoires in COVID-19. Trimming pared 2 bases from V and 0 bases from J, leaving 10 bases between. CDR1 and CDR2 from the germline V gene are MGHRA and YSYEKL. The CDR3 loop spans 16 amino acids. The assay was immunoSEQ multiplex PCR, and TCRdb's table has in-frame clones only and misses some. This sample has about 350,000 clones, with roughly 90% found just once. Sequencing was carried out using peripheral blood. The chain has TRBV4-1 and TRBJ1-4; D may be TRBD1 (6 bases). The receptor was isolated from a woman aged 55-69 years with COVID-19, enrolled during active disease. CDR3 sequence reads: CASSQRDKSTNEKLFF. The CDR3 coding sequence is TGCGCCAGCAGCCAAAGGGACAAATCAACTAATGAAAAACTGTTTTTT.